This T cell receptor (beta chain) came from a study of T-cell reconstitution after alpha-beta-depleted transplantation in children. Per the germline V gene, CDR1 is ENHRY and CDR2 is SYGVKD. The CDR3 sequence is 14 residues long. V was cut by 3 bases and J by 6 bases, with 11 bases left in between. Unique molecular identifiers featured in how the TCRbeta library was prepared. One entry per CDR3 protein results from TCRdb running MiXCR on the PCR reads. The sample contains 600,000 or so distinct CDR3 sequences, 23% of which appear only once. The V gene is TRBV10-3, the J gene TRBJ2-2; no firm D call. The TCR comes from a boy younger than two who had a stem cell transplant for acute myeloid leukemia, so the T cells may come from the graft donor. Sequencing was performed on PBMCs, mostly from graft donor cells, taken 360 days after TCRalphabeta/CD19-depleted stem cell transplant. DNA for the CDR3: TGTGCCATCAGTGACACCGCCCACGCCGGGGAGCTGTTTTTT. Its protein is CAISDTAHAGELFF.